The clone carrying this T cell receptor (beta chain) has more than one count but fewer than ten. Its specificity is unknown. The CDR3 contains 15 residues. Germline loops: CDR1 MNHEY, CDR2 SVGEGT. J gave up 5 bases and V 5 bases, and 9 bases lay outside the gene matches. The data were taken from a study of blood T cells in healthy people across ages. General study points: A greater number of naive CD4+ cells and higher diversity distinguished long-lived donors from aged donors.

Isolation of PBMCs gave at least 7 million cells per sample. Through a sample-barcoded 5' primer and a J-beta primer mix, a second PCR was run for roughly 6 to 12 cycles. TCRdb fed the 5' RACE reads into MiXCR, producing one record per CDR3 protein. In the table there are 1.6 million or so distinct CDR3 sequences, about 31% of which are singletons. The sequence came from a woman in her twenties or thirties in good health. The rearrangement joins TRBV6-2 or TRBV6-3 to TRBJ2-5, with 9 bases that match TRBD1. The source material was blood. Written as DNA, the CDR3 is TGTGCCAGCAGTAACCTGGGACAGGGTCGCGAGACCCAGTACTTC. Its protein is CASSNLGQGRETQYF.